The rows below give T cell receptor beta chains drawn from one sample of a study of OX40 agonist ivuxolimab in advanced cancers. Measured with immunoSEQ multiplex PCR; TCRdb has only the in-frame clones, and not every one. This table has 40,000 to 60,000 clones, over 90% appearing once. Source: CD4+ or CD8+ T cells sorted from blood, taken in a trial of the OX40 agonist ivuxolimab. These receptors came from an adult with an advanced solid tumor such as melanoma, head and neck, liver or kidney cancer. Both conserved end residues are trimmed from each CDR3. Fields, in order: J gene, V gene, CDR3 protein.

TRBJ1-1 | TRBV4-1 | ASSPLTGNTEAF
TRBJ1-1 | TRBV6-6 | ASSYSAGKAEAF
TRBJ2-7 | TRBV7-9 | ASSLGFGEQY
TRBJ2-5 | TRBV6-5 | ASSYTGGQETQY
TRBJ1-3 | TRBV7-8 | ASTYGRPSGNTIY
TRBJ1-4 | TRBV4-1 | ASSLFRRDNEKLF
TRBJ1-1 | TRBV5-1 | ASAGNTEAF
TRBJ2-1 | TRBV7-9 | ASSLSSGGPKEQF
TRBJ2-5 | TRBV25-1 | ASDRGRAQY
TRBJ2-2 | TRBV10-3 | AISEGQGRNTGELF
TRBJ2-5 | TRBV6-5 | ASWSWAQETQY
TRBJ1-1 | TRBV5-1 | ASSLDARDRGYTEAF
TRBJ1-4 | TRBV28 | ASSSPEGARNEKLF
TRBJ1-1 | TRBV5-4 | ASSPGQGRNTEAF
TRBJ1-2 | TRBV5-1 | ASSSTTGLNYGYT
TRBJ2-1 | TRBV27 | ASSIRGGYNEQF
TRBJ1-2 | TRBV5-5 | ASSLAGANYGYT
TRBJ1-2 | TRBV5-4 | ASSQGAAGYGYT
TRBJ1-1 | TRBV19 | ASMGTSGTAEAF
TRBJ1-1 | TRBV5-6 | ASSLDLGMNTEAF
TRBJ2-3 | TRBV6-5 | ASSYKPSDTQY
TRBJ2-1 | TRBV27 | ASSFYGTSGGTNNEQF
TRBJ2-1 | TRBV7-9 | ASSFPLAGMDEQF
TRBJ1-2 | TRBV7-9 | ASRRNPGNNRTLNYGYT
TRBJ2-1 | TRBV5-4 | ASSLLLVQKFSSYNEQF
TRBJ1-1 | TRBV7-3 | ASSVDSHGAEAF
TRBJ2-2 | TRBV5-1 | ASSLNSPDTGELF
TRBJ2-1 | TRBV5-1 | ASSLATDNNEQF
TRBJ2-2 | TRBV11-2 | ASSWGDRELF
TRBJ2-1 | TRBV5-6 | ASSLALGPRFYEQF
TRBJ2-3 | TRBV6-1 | ASSEEVAGADTQY
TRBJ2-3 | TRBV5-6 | ASSLGAESSTDTQY
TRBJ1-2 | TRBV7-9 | ASRPGAGYGYT
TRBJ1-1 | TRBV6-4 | ASSRSGQGGTEAF
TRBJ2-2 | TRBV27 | ASSSSSTGELF
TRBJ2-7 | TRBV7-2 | ASSLAGDRAKSYEQY
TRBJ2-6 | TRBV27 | ASSLNGGVAGANVLT